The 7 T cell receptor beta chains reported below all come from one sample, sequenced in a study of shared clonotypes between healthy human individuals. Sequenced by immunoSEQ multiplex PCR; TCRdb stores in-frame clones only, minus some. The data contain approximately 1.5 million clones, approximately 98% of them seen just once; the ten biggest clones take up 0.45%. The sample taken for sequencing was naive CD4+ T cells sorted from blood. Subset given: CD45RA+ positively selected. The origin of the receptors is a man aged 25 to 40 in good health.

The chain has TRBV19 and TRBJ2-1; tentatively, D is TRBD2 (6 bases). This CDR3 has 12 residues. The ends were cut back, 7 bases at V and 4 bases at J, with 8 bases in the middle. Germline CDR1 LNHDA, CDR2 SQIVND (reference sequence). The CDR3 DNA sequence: TGTGCCAGTACCGGGGGTTACAATGAGCAGTTCTTC. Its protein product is CASTGGYNEQFF.

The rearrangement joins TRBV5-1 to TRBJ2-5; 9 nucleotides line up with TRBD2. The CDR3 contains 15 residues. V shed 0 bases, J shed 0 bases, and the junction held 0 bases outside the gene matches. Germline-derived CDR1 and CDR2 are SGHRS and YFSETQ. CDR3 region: CASSLGLADQETQYF. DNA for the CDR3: TGCGCCAGCAGCTTGGGACTAGCGGACCAAGAGACCCAGTACTTC.

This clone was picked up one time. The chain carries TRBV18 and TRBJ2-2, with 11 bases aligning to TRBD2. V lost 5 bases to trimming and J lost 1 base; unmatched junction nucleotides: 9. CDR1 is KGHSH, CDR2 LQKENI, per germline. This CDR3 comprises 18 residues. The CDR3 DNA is TGTGCCAGCTCAAAGTTAGCGGGAGGGCCCCTGAACACCGGGGAGCTGTTTTTT. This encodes CASSKLAGGPLNTGELFF.

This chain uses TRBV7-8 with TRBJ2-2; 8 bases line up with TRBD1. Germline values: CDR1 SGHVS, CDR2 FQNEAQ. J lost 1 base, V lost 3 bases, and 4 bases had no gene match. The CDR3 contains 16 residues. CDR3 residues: CASSFPGTGNTGELFF. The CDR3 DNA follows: TGTGCCAGCAGCTTCCCCGGGACAGGGAACACCGGGGAGCTGTTTTTT.

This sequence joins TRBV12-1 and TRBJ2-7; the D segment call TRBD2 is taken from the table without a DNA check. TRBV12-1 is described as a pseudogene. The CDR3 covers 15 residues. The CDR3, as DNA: TGTGCCAGCAGCTTTATAGCGGTAACCCCCTACGAGCAGTACTTC. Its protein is CASSFIAVTPYEQYF.

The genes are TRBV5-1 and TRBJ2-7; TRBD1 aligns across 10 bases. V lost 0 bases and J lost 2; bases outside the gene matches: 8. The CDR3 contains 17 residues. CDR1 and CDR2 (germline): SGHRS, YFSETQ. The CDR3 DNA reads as TGCGCCAGCAGCTTGGCCGGGCTTGGACAGGGGGCCTACGAGCAGTACTTC. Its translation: CASSLAGLGQGAYEQYF.

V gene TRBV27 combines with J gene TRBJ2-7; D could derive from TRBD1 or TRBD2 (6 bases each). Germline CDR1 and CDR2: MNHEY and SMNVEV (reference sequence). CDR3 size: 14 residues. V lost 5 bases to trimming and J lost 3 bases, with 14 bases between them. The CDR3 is CASSTRGQVYEQYF. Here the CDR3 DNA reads TGTGCCAGCAGTACTCGGGGGCAGGTCTACGAGCAGTACTTC.